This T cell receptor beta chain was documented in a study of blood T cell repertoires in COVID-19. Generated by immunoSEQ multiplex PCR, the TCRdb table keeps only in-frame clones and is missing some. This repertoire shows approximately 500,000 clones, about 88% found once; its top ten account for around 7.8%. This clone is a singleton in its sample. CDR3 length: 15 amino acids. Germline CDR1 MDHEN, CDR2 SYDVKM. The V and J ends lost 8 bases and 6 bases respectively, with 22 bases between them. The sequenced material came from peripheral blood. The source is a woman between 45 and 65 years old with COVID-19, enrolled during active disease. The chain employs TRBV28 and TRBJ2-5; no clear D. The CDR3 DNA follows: TGTGCCAGCGGAGTAGACCTCCGGTGGGTAAAGACCCAGTACTTC. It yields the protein CASGVDLRWVKTQYF. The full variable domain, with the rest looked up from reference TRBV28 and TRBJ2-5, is DVKVTQSSRYLVKRTGEKVFLECVQDMDHENMFWYRQDPGLGLRLIYFSYDVKMKEKGDIPEGYSVSREKKERFSLILESASTNQTSMYLCASGVDLRWVKTQYFGPGTRLLVL.